A selection of T cell receptor beta chains follows, all from one sample in a study of response to subunit inactivated influenza vaccine. TCRdb fed the RT-PCR reads into MiXCR, producing one record per CDR3 protein. The profile shows about 830,000 distinct CDR3 sequences, 18% of them singletons. Sample: PBMCs from blood, taken 5 to 6 days after vaccination. Every receptor here comes from a man aged 45 to 65 who received an inactivated influenza vaccine. Both conserved end residues are trimmed from each CDR3.

v_gene: TRBV20-1; j_gene: TRBJ2-3; CDR3aa: SARDSGGALDTQY
v_gene: TRBV29-1; j_gene: TRBJ2-7; CDR3aa: SVETSGSPYEQY
v_gene: TRBV20-1; j_gene: TRBJ2-1; CDR3aa: SAYTGTSGDHEQF
v_gene: TRBV5-1; j_gene: TRBJ1-3; CDR3aa: ASSIGNSGNTIY
v_gene: TRBV4-3; j_gene: TRBJ2-3; CDR3aa: ASSPAPDSLPNTQY
v_gene: TRBV27; j_gene: TRBJ2-7; CDR3aa: ASSLSGWSGYEQY
v_gene: TRBV6-1; j_gene: TRBJ2-1; CDR3aa: ASSTGEVSNEQF
v_gene: TRBV7-2; j_gene: TRBJ2-7; CDR3aa: ASSRLPFYEQY
v_gene: TRBV4-2; j_gene: TRBJ1-1; CDR3aa: ASSQDRGALAEAF
v_gene: TRBV28; j_gene: TRBJ2-3; CDR3aa: ASSFRLRTDTQY
v_gene: TRBV20-1; j_gene: TRBJ2-7; CDR3aa: SAKGTGHHEQY
v_gene: TRBV5-4; j_gene: TRBJ2-5; CDR3aa: ASRRDSNSQETQY
v_gene: TRBV20-1; j_gene: TRBJ1-4; CDR3aa: SARRGQGAEKLF
v_gene: TRBV20-1; j_gene: TRBJ1-1; CDR3aa: SARAPGAGDEAF
v_gene: TRBV5-1; j_gene: TRBJ1-5; CDR3aa: ASSLGSGGGNQPQH
v_gene: TRBV10-3; j_gene: TRBJ1-5; CDR3aa: AISEFMGTQGNQPQH
v_gene: TRBV20-1; j_gene: TRBJ2-6; CDR3aa: SASSRDRGLYSGANVLT
v_gene: TRBV12-3/TRBV12-4; j_gene: TRBJ1-6; CDR3aa: ASRISGKNSPLH
v_gene: TRBV11-2; j_gene: TRBJ2-1; CDR3aa: ASSKTLLGGSEQF
v_gene: TRBV19; j_gene: TRBJ2-5; CDR3aa: ASSIGPTGAQETQY
v_gene: TRBV20-1; j_gene: TRBJ2-3; CDR3aa: SASGRSTDTQY
v_gene: TRBV20-1; j_gene: TRBJ2-1; CDR3aa: SAVGQTLDNEQF
v_gene: TRBV29-1; j_gene: TRBJ2-7; CDR3aa: SVENNGQAWDEQY
v_gene: TRBV6-5; j_gene: TRBJ2-7; CDR3aa: ASTYGSGPYEQY
v_gene: TRBV10-3; j_gene: TRBJ1-1; CDR3aa: AISSTDNTEAF
v_gene: TRBV5-1; j_gene: TRBJ2-3; CDR3aa: ASSATSGNTDTQY
v_gene: TRBV15; j_gene: TRBJ1-2; CDR3aa: ATSRKTAGRPNYGYT
v_gene: TRBV27; j_gene: TRBJ2-2; CDR3aa: ASSTSPGTGGKAIAGELF
v_gene: TRBV12-3/TRBV12-4; j_gene: TRBJ2-1; CDR3aa: AVNSGGAINEQF
v_gene: TRBV7-9; j_gene: TRBJ2-7; CDR3aa: ASSPSSTVNTYEQY
v_gene: TRBV12-3/TRBV12-4; j_gene: TRBJ2-3; CDR3aa: ASSLARGLYSTDTQY
v_gene: TRBV12-3/TRBV12-4; j_gene: TRBJ1-6; CDR3aa: ASSPGGGGSPLH
v_gene: TRBV12-3/TRBV12-4; j_gene: TRBJ2-1; CDR3aa: ASSRLAGGDEQF